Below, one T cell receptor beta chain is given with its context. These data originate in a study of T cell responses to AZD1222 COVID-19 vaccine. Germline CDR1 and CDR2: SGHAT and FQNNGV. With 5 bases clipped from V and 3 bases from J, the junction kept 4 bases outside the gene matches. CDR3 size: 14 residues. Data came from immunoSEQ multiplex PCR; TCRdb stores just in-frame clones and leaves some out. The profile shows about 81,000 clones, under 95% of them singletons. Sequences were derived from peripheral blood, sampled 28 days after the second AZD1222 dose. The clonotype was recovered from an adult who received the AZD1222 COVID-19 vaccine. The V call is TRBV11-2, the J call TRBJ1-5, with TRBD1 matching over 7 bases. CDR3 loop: CASSLGTVNQPQHF. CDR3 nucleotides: TGTGCCAGCAGCCTCGGGACAGTCAATCAGCCCCAGCATTTT.